A selection of T cell receptor beta chains follows, all from one sample in a study of T cell responses to AZD1222 COVID-19 vaccine. The data were produced by immunoSEQ multiplex PCR, yet TCRdb's version contains in-frame clones alone and is incomplete. The sample holds 130,000 or so clones, about 89% seen once. Sequenced material: peripheral blood, taken 28 days after the second AZD1222 dose. These receptors all stem from an adult who received the AZD1222 COVID-19 vaccine. Each CDR3 is given with its conserved first and last residue. A D gene is named only where the DNA matches it firmly. Where a row states a size, it is once, few, many or the class of an expanded clone; other rows omit it.

size	V	J	D	CDR3	DNA
NA	TRBV4-1	TRBJ1-1	NA	CASSQVSPGVNTEAFF	TGCGCCAGCAGCCAAGTTAGCCCAGGGGTGAACACTGAAGCTTTCTTT
NA	TRBV7-2	TRBJ1-1	TRBD1	CASSKQTGDNTEAFF	TGTGCCAGCAGCAAACAAACAGGGGATAACACTGAAGCTTTCTTT
NA	TRBV18	TRBJ1-4	TRBD1	CASSPLTGVGEKLFF	TGTGCCAGCTCACCACTGACAGGGGTCGGCGAAAAACTGTTTTTT
NA	TRBV6-2/TRBV6-3	TRBJ1-5	NA	CASSYDSNQPQHF	TGTGCCAGCAGTTACGACAGCAATCAGCCCCAGCATTTT
few	TRBV3-1/TRBV3-2	TRBJ1-2	TRBD1	CASSYSGTAYGYTF	TGTGCCAGCAGCTATTCCGGGACAGCTTATGGCTACACCTTC
NA	TRBV19	TRBJ2-2	TRBD1	CASKPPDRDNTGELFF	TGTGCCAGTAAACCGCCCGACAGGGACAACACCGGGGAGCTGTTTTTT
NA	TRBV5-1	TRBJ2-5	NA	CASSREGHQETQYF	TGCGCCAGCAGCCGCGAAGGACACCAAGAGACCCAGTACTTC
NA	TRBV3-1/TRBV3-2	TRBJ2-5	TRBD2	CASSQEWASGEETQYF	TGTGCCAGCAGCCAAGAGTGGGCTAGCGGAGAAGAGACCCAGTACTTC
NA	TRBV5-8	TRBJ1-4	NA	CASRQRRSADEKLFF	TGTGCCAGCAGACAACGGCGCTCTGCGGATGAAAAACTGTTTTTT
NA	TRBV6-5	TRBJ1-6	TRBD1	CAGRDSHNSPLHF	TGTGCCGGACGGGACAGCCATAATTCACCCCTCCACTTT
NA	TRBV5-5	TRBJ2-1	TRBD2	CASSQPGLAGGPGYNEQFF	TGTGCCAGCAGCCAGCCGGGACTAGCGGGAGGGCCCGGCTACAATGAGCAGTTCTTC
NA	TRBV25-1	TRBJ1-6	NA	CASSELLGSYNSPLHF	TGTGCCAGCAGTGAATTACTGGGCTCGTATAATTCACCCCTCCACTTT
NA	TRBV7-9	TRBJ1-5	NA	CASSSESGNQPQHF	TGTGCCAGCAGCTCGGAGTCAGGGAATCAGCCCCAGCATTTT
NA	TRBV2	TRBJ1-6	TRBD1	CASKMTGSNSPLHF	TGTGCCAGCAAGATGACAGGGTCAAATTCACCCCTCCACTTT
NA	TRBV4-3	TRBJ1-1	TRBD1	CASRSGGQAEAFF	TGCGCCAGCAGATCAGGGGGTCAAGCTGAAGCTTTCTTT
NA	TRBV7-7	TRBJ1-3	NA	CASSSRLGLSGNTIYF	TGTGCTAGCAGCTCCCGGCTAGGGCTATCAGGAAACACCATATATTTT
NA	TRBV6-1	TRBJ1-5	NA	CASSDLRLSNQPQHF	TGTGCCAGCAGTGACCTGCGGCTGTCTAATCAGCCCCAGCATTTT
NA	TRBV6-5	TRBJ1-3	NA	CASSYTGQIGDTIYF	TGTGCCAGCAGTTACACCGGACAGATTGGGGACACCATATATTTT
once	TRBV11-2	TRBJ2-2	NA	CASSLSFSDPENTGELFF	TGTGCCAGCAGCTTATCTTTTAGCGACCCGGAGAACACCGGGGAGCTGTTTTTT
few	TRBV5-4	TRBJ2-7	TRBD1	CASSPGTGVGHEQYF	TGTGCCAGCAGCCCAGGGACAGGGGTAGGCCACGAGCAGTACTTC
NA	TRBV30	TRBJ2-1	NA	CAWSVRDTLFTEQFF	TGTGCCTGGAGTGTCAGGGACACTCTGTTTACTGAGCAGTTCTTC
NA	TRBV27	TRBJ1-4	NA	CASSPLPGWPSEKLFF	TGTGCCAGCAGCCCACTCCCGGGGTGGCCAAGCGAAAAACTGTTTTTT
NA	TRBV19	TRBJ1-5	NA	CASSIRGDTGSPQHF	TGTGCCAGTAGTATAAGAGGGGACACCGGTTCGCCCCAGCATTTT
NA	TRBV30	TRBJ1-5	NA	CAWSSGVNQPQHF	TGTGCCTGGAGTTCCGGAGTTAATCAGCCCCAGCATTTT
NA	TRBV7-9	TRBJ1-2	NA	CASSLAQAGNGYTF	TGTGCCAGCAGCTTAGCGCAGGCAGGGAATGGCTACACCTTC
once	TRBV30	TRBJ2-7	NA	CAWSAWYEQYF	TGTGCCTGGAGCGCGTGGTACGAGCAGTACTTC
NA	TRBV6-5	TRBJ1-6	TRBD1	CASSDRVYNSPLHF	TGTGCCAGCAGCGACAGGGTCTATAATTCACCCCTCCACTTT
NA	TRBV19	TRBJ2-7	NA	CASSMVAGPYEQYF	TGTGCCAGTAGTATGGTGGCAGGGCCCTACGAGCAGTACTTC
NA	TRBV3-1/TRBV3-2	TRBJ1-1	NA	CASSQALNMNTEAFF	TGTGCCAGCAGCCAAGCACTGAATATGAACACTGAAGCTTTCTTT
NA	TRBV19	TRBJ1-1	TRBD1	CASRGQGRPEAFF	TGTGCCAGTAGGGGACAGGGTAGGCCTGAAGCTTTCTTT
NA	TRBV6-5	TRBJ1-2	NA	CASSLNGRDGYTF	TGTGCCAGCAGCCTCAATGGGAGGGATGGCTACACCTTC
NA	TRBV10-3	TRBJ1-1	NA	CAITGHGEKEAFF	TGTGCCATCACCGGACACGGGGAAAAGGAAGCTTTCTTT
NA	TRBV2	TRBJ2-2	TRBD1	CASNGQGQGELFF	TGTGCCAGCAATGGACAGGGGCAGGGGGAGCTGTTTTTT
NA	TRBV9	TRBJ2-3	NA	CASSVAGDTQYF	TGTGCCAGCAGCGTAGCAGGAGATACGCAGTATTTT
NA	TRBV7-2	TRBJ1-2	TRBD1	CASSLGQGQGYTF	TGTGCCAGCAGCTTAGGGCAGGGACAGGGCTACACCTTC
NA	TRBV3-1/TRBV3-2	TRBJ2-2	NA	CASSSSDTGELFF	TGTGCCAGCAGCTCGAGTGACACCGGGGAGCTGTTTTTT
NA	TRBV5-1	TRBJ2-1	NA	CASRLSGSYNEQFF	TGCGCCAGCAGGCTTAGTGGCTCCTACAATGAGCAGTTCTTC
NA	TRBV3-1/TRBV3-2	TRBJ1-2	NA	CASSQDPNYGYTF	TGTGCCAGCAGCCAAGACCCTAACTATGGCTACACCTTC
NA	TRBV5-4	TRBJ2-1	NA	CASSLTGESYNEQFF	TGTGCCAGCAGCTTGACGGGGGAGTCCTACAATGAGCAGTTCTTC
NA	TRBV30	TRBJ1-3	NA	CAWSPSGSSGNTIYF	TGTGCCTGGAGTCCTTCAGGGAGCTCTGGAAACACCATATATTTT
NA	TRBV3-1/TRBV3-2	TRBJ2-7	NA	CASSLGYEQYF	TGTGCCAGCAGCCTAGGCTACGAGCAGTACTTC
once	TRBV12-3/TRBV12-4	TRBJ1-1	NA	CASSINTEAFF	TGTGCCAGCAGTATCAACACTGAAGCTTTCTTT
NA	TRBV4-3	TRBJ1-1	TRBD1	CASSHPGTAEAFF	TGCGCCAGCAGCCACCCCGGGACAGCTGAAGCTTTCTTT
NA	TRBV7-7	TRBJ2-2	NA	CASSLDGLGGELFF	TGTGCCAGCAGCTTAGACGGCTTGGGCGGGGAGCTGTTTTTT
many	TRBV7-3	TRBJ1-2	TRBD1	CASSLGPPTGGYGYTF	TGTGCCAGCAGCTTAGGGCCCCCAACAGGGGGCTATGGCTACACCTTC
NA	TRBV6-1	TRBJ1-1	NA	CASSEPGNTEAFF	TGTGCCAGCAGTGAACCGGGTAACACTGAAGCTTTCTTT
NA	TRBV10-3	TRBJ1-1	NA	CAISESFQGEAFF	TGTGCCATCAGTGAGTCGTTTCAGGGAGAAGCTTTCTTT
few	TRBV2	TRBJ1-2	NA	CASSRDGGSGLYGYTF	TGTGCCAGCAGTCGGGACGGCGGATCGGGGCTCTATGGCTACACCTTC
NA	TRBV5-6	TRBJ1-1	NA	CASSSRWVEAFF	TGTGCCAGCAGCTCCCGGTGGGTTGAAGCTTTCTTT
NA	TRBV3-1/TRBV3-2	TRBJ1-4	TRBD1	CASSQRTGINEKLFF	TGTGCCAGCAGCCAAAGGACAGGAATAAATGAAAAACTGTTTTTT
once	TRBV6-5	TRBJ2-7	NA	CASTFRVTYEQYF	TGTGCCAGCACTTTCAGGGTAACCTACGAGCAGTACTTC
NA	TRBV18	TRBJ1-5	NA	CASSPLSEDQPQHF	TGTGCCAGCTCACCACTAAGTGAAGATCAGCCCCAGCATTTT
NA	TRBV12-3/TRBV12-4	TRBJ1-4	NA	CASSQRAEKLFF	TGTGCCAGCAGCCAGAGGGCTGAAAAACTGTTTTTT
NA	TRBV27	TRBJ1-2	NA	CASSLQGVYGYTF	TGTGCCAGCAGTTTGCAGGGCGTCTATGGCTACACCTTC